This T cell receptor beta chain is drawn from a study of blood T cell repertoires in COVID-19. Study overall: Spain, Italy and the United States supplied samples that represented acute and convalescent COVID-19. The cDNA or gDNA used as material had been derived from T cells, B-cell-depleted T cells, or PBMCs.

V lost 4 bases to trimming and J lost 8 bases, with 9 bases between them. The CDR3 is 12 residues long. In germline, CDR1 is SGHDT, CDR2 YYEEEE. The repertoire was sequenced with immunoSEQ multiplex PCR; TCRdb's copy has only in-frame clones and lacks some. The sample lists around 28,000 clones; roughly three quarters were seen once. This chain connects TRBV5-6 to TRBJ1-4; D not resolved. Specimen: peripheral blood. The sequence came from a man between 65 and 85 years old with acute or convalescent COVID-19. The DNA of the CDR3 is TGTGCCAGCAGCGACGGGAGGGAAAAACTGTTTTTT. Protein product: CASSDGREKLFF.